This paragraph reports one T cell receptor beta chain. Its antigen remains unknown. The data were taken from a study of post-analysis software for immune sequencing data. The J segment lost 5 bases and the V segment lost 1 base, leaving 13 bases of the junction unmatched. Germline CDR1 DFQATT, CDR2 SNEGSKA (reference sequence). This CDR3 has 16 residues. TCR beta cDNA libraries had unique molecular identifiers. TCRdb independently ran MiXCR on the PCR reads; one entry per CDR3 protein. The repertoire has about 770,000 distinct CDR3 sequences, more than 45% of them found once; the top ten carry 4.9%. Broader study findings: Patients had higher frequencies than controls of about 5 TRBV segments, including TRBV5-6, TRBV5-1 and TRBV20-1.

Material: blood. The V gene is TRBV20-1, the J gene TRBJ2-7, with 8 bases fitting TRBD2. The receptor's source is a girl aged 5-17 years with multiple sclerosis. CDR3 DNA: TGCAGTGCTAGAGCCGCCCTCGGCGGGAGGTACCACGAGCAGTACTTC. Protein product: CSARAALGGRYHEQYF.